These T cell receptor beta chains were read from a single sample in a study of CD8 T cells in ankylosing spondylitis. Using its own MiXCR run on the 5' RACE reads, TCRdb lists one record per CDR3 protein. The sample holds 150,000 to 200,000 distinct CDR3 sequences; roughly 10% are singletons and the top ten take almost 30%. Sequenced input: blood, either unsorted or a sorted T cell fraction (not recorded which). The source of these receptors is a male donor with ankylosing spondylitis or in good health (not recorded which). CDR3s include the opening cysteine and the closing phenylalanine or tryptophan. The order of the fields is V gene, D gene, J gene, clone size, CDR3 protein, CDR3 DNA. A D gene is named only where the DNA matches it firmly. Only some rows state a clone size, as once, few, many or a class for expanded clones.

v_call: TRBV5-1; d_call: NA; j_call: TRBJ1-5; clone_size: many; cdr3_aa: CASREGTMDNQPQHF; cdr3_nt: TGCGCCAGCAGGGAGGGAACGATGGACAATCAGCCCCAGCATTTT
v_call: TRBV7-2; d_call: TRBD2; j_call: TRBJ2-3; clone_size: NA; cdr3_aa: CASSLIVTSGRTDTQYF; cdr3_nt: TGTGCCAGCAGCTTAATAGTGACTAGCGGGAGGACAGATACGCAGTATTTT
v_call: TRBV12-3/TRBV12-4; d_call: NA; j_call: TRBJ2-4; clone_size: NA; cdr3_aa: CASSFQQGNKNIQYF; cdr3_nt: TGTGCCAGCAGTTTTCAGCAGGGGAACAAAAACATTCAGTACTTC
v_call: TRBV7-2; d_call: NA; j_call: TRBJ2-7; clone_size: few; cdr3_aa: CASSPPGEKQYF; cdr3_nt: TGTGCCAGCAGTCCCCCGGGGGAGAAGCAGTACTTC
v_call: TRBV7-8; d_call: TRBD2; j_call: TRBJ2-4; clone_size: NA; cdr3_aa: CASSSGLVDNIQYF; cdr3_nt: TGTGCCAGCAGCTCGGGACTAGTGGATAACATTCAGTACTTC
v_call: TRBV27; d_call: TRBD1; j_call: TRBJ2-7; clone_size: NA; cdr3_aa: CASRVTGASYEQYF; cdr3_nt: TGTGCCAGCAGAGTGACAGGGGCCTCCTACGAGCAGTACTTC
v_call: TRBV29-1; d_call: NA; j_call: TRBJ1-1; clone_size: NA; cdr3_aa: CVGLEGTSEAFF; cdr3_nt: TGCGTCGGACTGGAGGGGACCTCTGAAGCTTTCTTT
v_call: TRBV6-1; d_call: NA; j_call: TRBJ2-7; clone_size: many; cdr3_aa: CASGDPGGFGSYEQYF; cdr3_nt: TGTGCCAGCGGGGATCCCGGGGGCTTCGGGTCCTACGAGCAGTACTTC
v_call: TRBV11-1; d_call: NA; j_call: TRBJ1-3; clone_size: NA; cdr3_aa: CASSFLGDGGPSSGNTIYF; cdr3_nt: TGTGCCAGCAGCTTCTTGGGAGACGGGGGCCCGAGCTCTGGAAACACCATATATTTT
v_call: TRBV7-6; d_call: NA; j_call: TRBJ2-5; clone_size: many; cdr3_aa: CAGPRLRGETQYF; cdr3_nt: TGTGCCGGCCCCCGCCTGCGGGGAGAGACCCAGTACTTC
v_call: TRBV2; d_call: NA; j_call: TRBJ1-4; clone_size: NA; cdr3_aa: CANSVDRTTNEKLFF; cdr3_nt: TGTGCCAACAGCGTTGACAGAACAACTAATGAAAAACTGTTTTTT
v_call: TRBV30; d_call: NA; j_call: TRBJ2-5; clone_size: NA; cdr3_aa: CAWSVGGQETQYF; cdr3_nt: TGTGCCTGGAGTGTAGGAGGACAAGAGACCCAGTACTTC
v_call: TRBV20-1; d_call: NA; j_call: TRBJ1-5; clone_size: NA; cdr3_aa: CSARSGASPNQPQHF; cdr3_nt: TGCAGTGCTAGATCCGGGGCCTCCCCCAATCAGCCCCAGCATTTT
v_call: TRBV20-1; d_call: NA; j_call: TRBJ1-5; clone_size: many; cdr3_aa: CSAVAGTKNQPQHF; cdr3_nt: TGCAGTGCCGTCGCGGGGACAAAAAATCAGCCCCAGCATTTT
v_call: TRBV29-1; d_call: TRBD2; j_call: TRBJ2-1; clone_size: many; cdr3_aa: CSGMASGGLYNEQFF; cdr3_nt: TGCAGCGGTATGGCTAGCGGGGGCTTGTACAATGAGCAGTTCTTC
v_call: TRBV20-1; d_call: TRBD1; j_call: TRBJ2-2; clone_size: NA; cdr3_aa: CSARASPTGPTGELFF; cdr3_nt: TGCAGTGCTAGAGCCTCCCCGACAGGGCCTACCGGGGAGCTGTTTTTT
v_call: TRBV12-3/TRBV12-4; d_call: NA; j_call: TRBJ2-5; clone_size: many; cdr3_aa: CASGQGGETQYF; cdr3_nt: TGTGCCAGCGGGCAGGGGGGAGAGACCCAGTACTTC
v_call: TRBV4-1; d_call: NA; j_call: TRBJ2-4; clone_size: many; cdr3_aa: CASSQDLALAKNIQYF; cdr3_nt: TGCGCCAGCAGCCAAGATCTAGCCTTAGCCAAAAACATTCAGTACTTC
v_call: TRBV6-5; d_call: NA; j_call: TRBJ2-7; clone_size: many; cdr3_aa: CASSYLVRGGSSYEQYF; cdr3_nt: TGTGCCAGCAGTTACCTTGTGCGCGGAGGGAGCTCCTACGAGCAGTACTTC
v_call: TRBV5-5; d_call: TRBD2; j_call: TRBJ2-7; clone_size: NA; cdr3_aa: CASSFPPGLVYEQYF; cdr3_nt: TGTGCCAGCAGCTTTCCACCGGGACTAGTCTACGAGCAGTACTTC
v_call: TRBV11-2; d_call: TRBD2; j_call: TRBJ2-7; clone_size: NA; cdr3_aa: CASSEVAGVDEQYF; cdr3_nt: TGTGCCAGCTCAGAGGTAGCGGGAGTCGACGAGCAGTACTTC
v_call: TRBV5-1; d_call: NA; j_call: TRBJ2-7; clone_size: many; cdr3_aa: CASSLGTYEQYF; cdr3_nt: TGCGCCAGCAGCTTGGGTACCTACGAGCAGTACTTC
v_call: TRBV20-1; d_call: TRBD2; j_call: TRBJ2-7; clone_size: few; cdr3_aa: CSAITSGNREQYF; cdr3_nt: TGCAGTGCTATAACTAGCGGCAACCGCGAGCAGTACTTC
v_call: TRBV3-1; d_call: NA; j_call: TRBJ2-6; clone_size: few; cdr3_aa: CASSQVLGSGANVLTF; cdr3_nt: TGTGCCAGCAGCCAAGTTTTGGGCTCTGGGGCCAACGTCCTGACTTTC
v_call: TRBV12-3/TRBV12-4; d_call: NA; j_call: TRBJ1-1; clone_size: many; cdr3_aa: CASSLAAEGEAFF; cdr3_nt: TGTGCCAGCAGTTTAGCTGCGGAGGGTGAAGCTTTCTTT
v_call: TRBV5-1; d_call: TRBD1; j_call: TRBJ1-1; clone_size: many; cdr3_aa: CASSLAPTGGITEAFF; cdr3_nt: TGCGCCAGCAGCTTGGCTCCGACAGGGGGTATCACTGAAGCTTTCTTT
v_call: TRBV24-1; d_call: NA; j_call: TRBJ2-1; clone_size: few; cdr3_aa: CATSDFRGPRFF; cdr3_nt: TGTGCCACCAGTGATTTCAGGGGTCCAAGGTTCTTC
v_call: TRBV6-5; d_call: NA; j_call: TRBJ2-7; clone_size: many; cdr3_aa: CASSYRGGYSEQYF; cdr3_nt: TGTGCCAGCAGTTATCGGGGCGGGTACAGCGAGCAGTACTTC
v_call: TRBV5-6; d_call: NA; j_call: TRBJ2-1; clone_size: NA; cdr3_aa: CASSLASGYYNEQFF; cdr3_nt: TGTGCCAGCAGCTTGGCCAGCGGGTACTACAATGAGCAGTTCTTC
v_call: TRBV27; d_call: NA; j_call: TRBJ1-1; clone_size: many; cdr3_aa: CASSTSQGLNTEAFF; cdr3_nt: TGTGCCAGCAGTACCTCCCAGGGCTTGAACACTGAAGCTTTCTTT